Listed below are T cell receptor beta chains from one sample, sequenced in a study of OX40 agonist ivuxolimab in advanced cancers. Method: immunoSEQ multiplex PCR; TCRdb's copy keeps in-frame clones and lacks some. The sample consists of approximately 19,000 clones, more than 70% of them appearing once. Here the sequenced sample was CD4+ or CD8+ T cells sorted from blood, taken in a trial of the OX40 agonist ivuxolimab. The receptor set was obtained from an adult with an advanced solid tumor such as melanoma, head and neck, liver or kidney cancer. Each CDR3 is given with its conserved first and last residue. The D gene is left open where the match is weak. Size is stated for part of the rows, as once, few or many counts, or as a class when the clone is expanded.

abundance: .
j_gene: TRBJ2-1
d_gene: .
len: 13
v_gene: TRBV6-6
CDR3aa: CASSYSRQGQQFF
CDR3nt: TGTGCCAGCAGTTACTCGAGGCAGGGCCAGCAGTTCTTC

abundance: .
j_gene: TRBJ1-1
d_gene: .
len: 13
v_gene: TRBV30
CDR3aa: CAWSVQGNTEAFF
CDR3nt: TGTGCCTGGAGTGTCCAGGGGAACACTGAAGCTTTCTTT

abundance: .
j_gene: TRBJ2-7
d_gene: .
len: 16
v_gene: TRBV7-9
CDR3aa: CASSQGKEDFPYEQYF
CDR3nt: TGTGCCAGCAGCCAGGGGAAGGAGGACTTCCCCTACGAGCAGTACTTC

abundance: .
j_gene: TRBJ2-5
d_gene: .
len: 15
v_gene: TRBV7-9
CDR3aa: CASSLVSGAEETQYF
CDR3nt: TGTGCCAGCAGCTTAGTGTCGGGGGCGGAGGAGACCCAGTACTTC

abundance: once
j_gene: TRBJ1-1
d_gene: .
len: 13
v_gene: TRBV30
CDR3aa: CAWSWGRNTEAFF
CDR3nt: TGTGCCTGGAGTTGGGGGAGGAACACTGAAGCTTTCTTT

abundance: few
j_gene: TRBJ1-2
d_gene: TRBD1
len: 15
v_gene: TRBV6-5
CDR3aa: CASSYSPTGYGGYTF
CDR3nt: TGTGCCAGCAGTTACTCGCCGACAGGGTATGGCGGCTACACCTTC

abundance: few
j_gene: TRBJ2-1
d_gene: TRBD2
len: 20
v_gene: TRBV4-3
CDR3aa: CASSQVPGGSGTSGYNEQFF
CDR3nt: TGCGCCAGCAGCCAAGTTCCAGGGGGCTCCGGGACTAGCGGGTACAATGAGCAGTTCTTC

abundance: .
j_gene: TRBJ2-7
d_gene: TRBD2
len: 14
v_gene: TRBV19
CDR3aa: CASSPSGPSYEQYF
CDR3nt: TGTGCCAGTAGTCCTAGCGGGCCTTCCTACGAGCAGTACTTC

abundance: .
j_gene: TRBJ1-1
d_gene: .
len: 14
v_gene: TRBV19
CDR3aa: CASSPREWKTEAFF
CDR3nt: TGTGCCAGTAGTCCCCGGGAATGGAAGACTGAAGCTTTCTTT

abundance: once
j_gene: TRBJ1-1
d_gene: .
len: 15
v_gene: TRBV27
CDR3aa: CASSLVWEGKTEAFF
CDR3nt: TGTGCCAGCAGTTTAGTTTGGGAGGGGAAGACTGAAGCTTTCTTT

abundance: .
j_gene: TRBJ2-7
d_gene: .
len: 11
v_gene: TRBV6-8
CDR3aa: CASSDGAEQYF
CDR3nt: TGTGCCAGCAGTGACGGTGCCGAGCAGTACTTC

abundance: .
j_gene: TRBJ2-7
d_gene: TRBD1
len: 15
v_gene: TRBV6-1
CDR3aa: CASSEGTSGGYEQYF
CDR3nt: TGTGCCAGCAGTGAAGGCACCTCAGGGGGCTACGAGCAGTACTTC

abundance: .
j_gene: TRBJ1-2
d_gene: .
len: 13
v_gene: TRBV19
CDR3aa: CATKEEGGGGYTF
CDR3nt: TGTGCCACCAAGGAAGAGGGGGGTGGAGGCTACACCTTC

abundance: medium-sized
j_gene: TRBJ1-1
d_gene: .
len: 13
v_gene: TRBV2
CDR3aa: CASSSGGLSEAFF
CDR3nt: TGTGCCAGCTCCTCCGGGGGGCTCTCTGAAGCTTTCTTT

abundance: .
j_gene: TRBJ2-3
d_gene: .
len: 15
v_gene: TRBV19
CDR3aa: CASSMGSGYLDTQYF
CDR3nt: TGTGCCAGTAGTATGGGAAGTGGGTACCTGGATACGCAGTATTTT

abundance: .
j_gene: TRBJ2-7
d_gene: .
len: 15
v_gene: TRBV5-6
CDR3aa: CASSLVRGPSYEQYF
CDR3nt: TGTGCCAGCAGCTTGGTGCGGGGGCCTAGCTACGAGCAGTACTTC

abundance: .
j_gene: TRBJ1-3
d_gene: .
len: 14
v_gene: TRBV4-1
CDR3aa: CASSLPGSGNTIYF
CDR3nt: TGCGCCAGCAGCCTCCCGGGCTCTGGAAACACCATATATTTT

abundance: .
j_gene: TRBJ2-7
d_gene: TRBD1
len: 15
v_gene: TRBV19
CDR3aa: CASSIGTGGSYEQYF
CDR3nt: TGTGCCAGTAGTATTGGGACAGGGGGCTCCTACGAGCAGTACTTC

abundance: .
j_gene: TRBJ2-7
d_gene: TRBD1
len: 13
v_gene: TRBV30
CDR3aa: CAWRKGQGYEQYF
CDR3nt: TGTGCCTGGAGGAAGGGACAGGGCTACGAGCAGTACTTC

abundance: .
j_gene: TRBJ2-5
d_gene: .
len: 15
v_gene: TRBV7-9
CDR3aa: CASSLARAAQETQYF
CDR3nt: TGTGCCAGCAGCTTAGCGAGGGCAGCCCAAGAGACCCAGTACTTC

abundance: .
j_gene: TRBJ2-5
d_gene: .
len: 15
v_gene: TRBV18
CDR3aa: CASSPGTPSVETQYF
CDR3nt: TGTGCCAGCTCACCAGGGACCCCGTCGGTAGAGACCCAGTACTTC

abundance: once
j_gene: TRBJ2-1
d_gene: .
len: 13
v_gene: TRBV5-4
CDR3aa: CASSAGPGNEQFF
CDR3nt: TGTGCCAGCAGCGCCGGGCCGGGCAATGAGCAGTTCTTC

abundance: .
j_gene: TRBJ2-1
d_gene: TRBD2
len: 16
v_gene: TRBV4-3
CDR3aa: CASSLGAGGPHNERFF
CDR3nt: TGCGCCAGCAGCCTAGGGGCGGGAGGGCCACACAATGAGCGGTTCTTC

abundance: .
j_gene: TRBJ1-2
d_gene: .
len: 13
v_gene: TRBV11-2
CDR3aa: CASSSGVRYGYTF
CDR3nt: TGTGCCAGCAGCTCTGGAGTGCGCTATGGCTACACCTTC

abundance: .
j_gene: TRBJ1-2
d_gene: .
len: 13
v_gene: TRBV6-5
CDR3aa: CASSPNRRYGYTF
CDR3nt: TGTGCCAGCAGCCCCAACAGGCGTTATGGCTACACCTTC

abundance: .
j_gene: TRBJ2-7
d_gene: .
len: 15
v_gene: TRBV6-6
CDR3aa: CASSYSGGSYYEQYF
CDR3nt: TGTGCCAGCAGTTACTCAGGAGGGAGTTACTACGAGCAGTACTTC

abundance: .
j_gene: TRBJ2-3
d_gene: .
len: 14
v_gene: TRBV30
CDR3aa: CAWSVLLGADTQYF
CDR3nt: TGTGCCTGGAGTGTATTATTAGGTGCAGATACGCAGTATTTT

abundance: .
j_gene: TRBJ2-7
d_gene: .
len: 13
v_gene: TRBV4-1
CDR3aa: CASSHGPLYEQYF
CDR3nt: TGCGCCAGCAGCCATGGACCGCTGTACGAGCAGTACTTC

abundance: .
j_gene: TRBJ2-5
d_gene: .
len: 15
v_gene: TRBV30
CDR3aa: CAWSGLWGSRETQYF
CDR3nt: TGTGCCTGGAGTGGGCTATGGGGGAGTCGAGAGACCCAGTACTTC

abundance: once
j_gene: TRBJ2-3
d_gene: TRBD2
len: 15
v_gene: TRBV7-2
CDR3aa: CASSLNGRAIDTQYF
CDR3nt: TGTGCCAGCAGCTTAAACGGGAGGGCCATAGATACGCAGTATTTT

abundance: medium-sized
j_gene: TRBJ1-6
d_gene: .
len: 13
v_gene: TRBV11-2
CDR3aa: CASTLVVGSPLHF
CDR3nt: TGTGCCAGCACCCTTGTCGTCGGTTCACCCCTCCACTTT

abundance: .
j_gene: TRBJ2-3
d_gene: TRBD1
len: 17
v_gene: TRBV7-6
CDR3aa: CASSLLGQGYVADTQYF
CDR3nt: TGTGCCAGCAGCCTGTTGGGACAGGGATATGTCGCAGATACGCAGTATTTT

abundance: .
j_gene: TRBJ2-7
d_gene: .
len: 15
v_gene: TRBV5-4
CDR3aa: CASSPFGGPRYKQYF
CDR3nt: TGTGCCAGCAGCCCGTTTGGAGGGCCGAGATACAAGCAGTACTTC

abundance: .
j_gene: TRBJ1-5
d_gene: .
len: 13
v_gene: TRBV11-2
CDR3aa: CASSLGVNRPQHF
CDR3nt: TGTGCCAGCAGCTTAGGTGTAAATAGGCCCCAGCATTTT

abundance: .
j_gene: TRBJ2-2
d_gene: .
len: 14
v_gene: TRBV11-2
CDR3aa: CASSLGGATGELFF
CDR3nt: TGTGCCAGCAGCTTAGGCGGGGCCACCGGGGAGCTGTTTTTT

abundance: .
j_gene: TRBJ2-7
d_gene: TRBD2
len: 16
v_gene: TRBV27
CDR3aa: CASSLYGPSGRAVQYF
CDR3nt: TGTGCCAGCAGTTTATATGGACCTAGCGGGAGGGCCGTGCAGTACTTC

abundance: .
j_gene: TRBJ2-2
d_gene: .
len: 15
v_gene: TRBV4-3
CDR3aa: CASSHETGYTGELFF
CDR3nt: TGCGCCAGCAGCCACGAAACAGGGTACACCGGGGAGCTGTTTTTT

abundance: .
j_gene: TRBJ2-7
d_gene: .
len: 13
v_gene: TRBV7-2
CDR3aa: CASSLTEYYEQYF
CDR3nt: TGTGCCAGCAGCTTGACCGAGTACTACGAGCAGTACTTC

abundance: .
j_gene: TRBJ2-3
d_gene: .
len: 12
v_gene: TRBV7-9
CDR3aa: CASSLVGWEQYF
CDR3nt: TGTGCCAGCAGCTTAGTAGGGTGGGAGCAGTATTTT

abundance: .
j_gene: TRBJ2-1
d_gene: .
len: 14
v_gene: TRBV10-2
CDR3aa: CASRTPNSYNEQFF
CDR3nt: TGCGCCAGCAGGACTCCTAACTCCTACAATGAGCAGTTCTTC

abundance: .
j_gene: TRBJ2-3
d_gene: .
len: 15
v_gene: TRBV5-1
CDR3aa: CVSSPEGGPSDTQYF
CDR3nt: TGCGTCAGCAGCCCGGAAGGGGGGCCCTCAGATACGCAGTATTTT

abundance: few
j_gene: TRBJ2-1
d_gene: TRBD2
len: 15
v_gene: TRBV5-4
CDR3aa: CASFESTSVVNEQFF
CDR3nt: TGTGCCAGCTTTGAAAGCACTAGCGTAGTGAATGAGCAGTTCTTC

abundance: .
j_gene: TRBJ2-2
d_gene: .
len: 13
v_gene: TRBV19
CDR3aa: CASSTGRAPPVFF
CDR3nt: TGTGCCAGTAGTACTGGCCGGGCCCCCCCGGTGTTTTTT

abundance: .
j_gene: TRBJ1-6
d_gene: .
len: 11
v_gene: TRBV30
CDR3aa: CAWSMGSPLHF
CDR3nt: TGTGCCTGGAGTATGGGATCACCCCTCCACTTT

abundance: .
j_gene: TRBJ2-7
d_gene: TRBD2
len: 13
v_gene: TRBV6-5
CDR3aa: CATGTSGTYEQYF
CDR3nt: TGTGCCACAGGGACTAGCGGAACCTACGAGCAGTACTTC

abundance: .
j_gene: TRBJ1-2
d_gene: .
len: 15
v_gene: TRBV29-1
CDR3aa: CSVEDPEGANYGYTF
CDR3nt: TGCAGCGTTGAAGATCCGGAGGGCGCCAACTATGGCTACACCTTC

abundance: .
j_gene: TRBJ2-1
d_gene: TRBD2
len: 15
v_gene: TRBV29-1
CDR3aa: CSVVGTSGLYNEQFF
CDR3nt: TGCAGCGTTGTTGGGACTAGCGGGTTGTACAATGAGCAGTTCTTC

abundance: .
j_gene: TRBJ1-1
d_gene: .
len: 12
v_gene: TRBV7-9
CDR3aa: CASSFGSSEAFF
CDR3nt: TGTGCCAGCAGCTTCGGGAGCAGTGAAGCTTTCTTT

abundance: .
j_gene: TRBJ2-1
d_gene: TRBD2
len: 16
v_gene: TRBV27
CDR3aa: CASRASSGGAYNEQFF
CDR3nt: TGTGCCAGCAGGGCTAGCTCGGGAGGAGCCTACAATGAGCAGTTCTTC

abundance: .
j_gene: TRBJ2-7
d_gene: .
len: 15
v_gene: TRBV19
CDR3aa: CASSIYAGSSYEQYF
CDR3nt: TGTGCCAGTAGTATATACGCAGGGTCAAGCTACGAGCAGTACTTC

abundance: .
j_gene: TRBJ1-2
d_gene: .
len: 12
v_gene: TRBV6-5
CDR3aa: CASSTGTFGYTF
CDR3nt: TGTGCCAGCAGTACCGGGACATTTGGCTACACCTTC

abundance: .
j_gene: TRBJ1-2
d_gene: .
len: 13
v_gene: TRBV6-6
CDR3aa: CASSFREGGGYTF
CDR3nt: TGTGCCAGCAGTTTCCGTGAGGGCGGTGGCTACACCTTC

abundance: .
j_gene: TRBJ2-1
d_gene: TRBD2
len: 15
v_gene: TRBV7-9
CDR3aa: CASSPPREVKNEQFF
CDR3nt: TGTGCCAGCAGCCCCCCCCGGGAGGTGAAGAATGAGCAGTTCTTC

abundance: .
j_gene: TRBJ2-7
d_gene: TRBD2
len: 14
v_gene: TRBV5-5
CDR3aa: CASSPPGGLYEQYF
CDR3nt: TGTGCCAGCAGCCCCCCGGGGGGGCTGTACGAGCAGTACTTC

abundance: .
j_gene: TRBJ2-1
d_gene: .
len: 15
v_gene: TRBV13
CDR3aa: CASSSPTRSYNEQFF
CDR3nt: TGTGCCAGCAGCTCGCCTACCCGCTCCTACAATGAGCAGTTCTTC

abundance: .
j_gene: TRBJ2-7
d_gene: TRBD2
len: 16
v_gene: TRBV11-2
CDR3aa: CASSLRAGLAVYEQYF
CDR3nt: TGTGCCAGCAGCTTACGCGCAGGGCTAGCGGTCTACGAGCAGTACTTC

abundance: .
j_gene: TRBJ2-1
d_gene: TRBD2
len: 18
v_gene: TRBV7-9
CDR3aa: CASSRRRLAGTLGNEQFF
CDR3nt: TGTGCCAGCAGCCGGCGACGACTAGCGGGGACCTTGGGGAATGAGCAGTTCTTC